Listed below are T cell receptor beta chains from one sample, sequenced in a study of graft-versus-host responses after intestinal transplantation. Clones were sequenced by immunoSEQ multiplex PCR, and TCRdb holds only the in-frame ones, with some missing. The sample includes tens of thousands of clones, about 89% seen only once; the top ten take about 6%. The sample here was PBMCs, taken roughly 660 days after intestinal transplant. The receptors were sampled from a human patient who received an intestinal transplant, so some T cells may come from the graft donor. The CDR3 runs from the conserved cysteine through the conserved F or W. A D gene is named only where the DNA matches it firmly. Clone size is given for some rows only: seen once, a few or many times, or a class if the clone is expanded.

D gene	V gene	J gene	clone size	CDR3 DNA	CDR3 protein
.	TRBV5-1	TRBJ2-1	.	TGCGCCAGCAGCTTGGTAAGCTCCTACAATGAGCAGTTCTTC	CASSLVSSYNEQFF
TRBD2	TRBV7-8	TRBJ2-5	few	TGTGCCAGCAGCTTAGGAGCGGGGGGGTGGCAAGAGACCCAGTACTTC	CASSLGAGGWQETQYF
TRBD2	TRBV13	TRBJ2-2	.	TGTGCCAGCAGCCCCTTAACCTCTCCTAGCGGGGTAGACACCGGGGAGCTGTTTTTT	CASSPLTSPSGVDTGELFF
.	TRBV11-3	TRBJ1-6	.	TGTGCCAGCAGCTTATCGAAGGGTTCACCCCTCCACTTT	CASSLSKGSPLHF
TRBD2	TRBV5-5	TRBJ2-2	.	TGTGCCAGCAGCCCCTTGCGGGGGGGCACCGGGGAGCTGTTTTTT	CASSPLRGGTGELFF
.	TRBV19	TRBJ2-6	.	TGTGCCAGTAGACAACCTCTCTTTAAGGGAGATGTCAACTCTGGGGCCAACGTCCTGACTTTC	CASRQPLFKGDVNSGANVLTF
.	TRBV2	TRBJ1-2	.	TGTGCCAGCAGCGGAGGGAGCTACAGGGTTTTGGATGGCTACACCTTC	CASSGGSYRVLDGYTF
.	TRBV27	TRBJ1-6	.	TGTGCCAGCAGGATTGATCGAGGTATTAATTCACCCCTCCACTTT	CASRIDRGINSPLHF
.	TRBV29-1	TRBJ2-5	.	TGCAGCGTTCGTCGAGAGACCCAGTACTTC	CSVRRETQYF
.	TRBV7-9	TRBJ1-1	.	TGTGCCAGCATGGCCCAGGGGAACACTGAAGCTTTCTTT	CASMAQGNTEAFF
.	TRBV19	TRBJ2-7	.	TGTGCCAGTAGTAAGGGCGGCTACGAGCAGTACTTC	CASSKGGYEQYF
TRBD1	TRBV19	TRBJ2-7	.	TGTGCCAGTAGTGATCCGGGACAGGGGGTCTACGAGCAGTACTTC	CASSDPGQGVYEQYF
TRBD2	TRBV6-4	TRBJ2-3	few	TGTGCCAGCAGTGAAACGGGGGGAAGCACAGATACGCAGTATTTT	CASSETGGSTDTQYF
TRBD2	TRBV7-9	TRBJ2-3	.	TGTGCCAGCAGCCAGAGCGGGGGGCTCAACACAGATACGCAGTATTTT	CASSQSGGLNTDTQYF
TRBD2	TRBV18	TRBJ2-3	.	TGTGCCAGCTCACCCGGCGGGGGGGCAGATACGCAGTATTTT	CASSPGGGADTQYF
.	TRBV5-6	TRBJ2-2	once	TGTGCCAGCAGCTTGGCGGGGGTTCAATCCGGGGAGCTGTTTTTT	CASSLAGVQSGELFF
TRBD1	TRBV10-3	TRBJ1-1	.	TGTGCCATCACCCCAGGGGGCACTGAAGCTTTCTTT	CAITPGGTEAFF
TRBD1	TRBV5-1	TRBJ2-7	.	TGCGCCAGCAGCTTGGGGGACAGAACCTACGAGCAGTACTTC	CASSLGDRTYEQYF
TRBD1	TRBV5-4	TRBJ1-6	.	TGTGCCAGCAGCTTGCCAGGGGGCTCTAATTCACCCCTCCACTTT	CASSLPGGSNSPLHF
TRBD1	TRBV18	TRBJ1-4	.	TGTGCCAGCTCACCAATGAGCGGGACAGGCAACGAAAAACTGTTTTTT	CASSPMSGTGNEKLFF
.	TRBV14	TRBJ2-5	.	TGTGCCAGCAGCCCCGGCCTCGGTCCAGGGGTCTTTTCGGAGACCCAGTACTTC	CASSPGLGPGVFSETQYF
TRBD2	TRBV27	TRBJ2-1	.	TGTGCCAGCAGTTTGTTGCGGGGGGACTACAATGAGCAGTTCTTC	CASSLLRGDYNEQFF
.	TRBV6-5	TRBJ1-3	.	TGTGCCAGCAAACCAGGGCCCACGGGTGGAAACACCATATATTTT	CASKPGPTGGNTIYF
.	TRBV5-1	TRBJ1-1	few	TGCGCCAGTGTCAGGGAGCGTCGGAACACTGAAGCTTTCTTT	CASVRERRNTEAFF
.	TRBV7-8	TRBJ1-1	.	TGTGCCAGCAGCTTAGCGTTTGGGGGGAACACTGAAGCTTTCTTT	CASSLAFGGNTEAFF